The clone carrying this TCR beta chain was observed a few times. This sample is part of a study of T cells after yellow fever vaccination. At the level of the study: SMART-Seq v4 Ultra Low Input prepared the low-cell-number fractions. Study results and limitations: A weaker secondary response peaked on day 5, the primary on day 15. It was a small share of clonotypes that appeared in both CD4 and CD8 compartments.

Trimming pared 1 base from V and 4 bases from J, leaving 15 bases between. Germline CDR1 reads SGHAT; CDR2 reads FQDESV (reference sequence). The CDR3 covers 16 residues. A universal primer site and UMIs were added as TCR cDNA was made by 5'RACE template switching. From the 5' RACE reads, TCRdb called clonotypes with MiXCR, one entry per CDR3 protein. Of roughly 100,000 distinct CDR3 sequences listed, approximately 8.4% are singletons. The chain links TRBV11-1 to TRBJ2-3, with D unresolved. The input for sequencing was CD8+ T cells not binding an NS4B(214-222) dextramer, sorted from PBMCs, taken around 15 days after the first yellow fever vaccination. The receptor's source is a man younger than 30 who received the YFV17D yellow fever vaccine. The CDR3 DNA reads as TGTGCCAGCAGCTTAGAGACGCGGCCGGTCCCAGATACGCAGTATTTT. Protein: CASSLETRPVPDTQYF.